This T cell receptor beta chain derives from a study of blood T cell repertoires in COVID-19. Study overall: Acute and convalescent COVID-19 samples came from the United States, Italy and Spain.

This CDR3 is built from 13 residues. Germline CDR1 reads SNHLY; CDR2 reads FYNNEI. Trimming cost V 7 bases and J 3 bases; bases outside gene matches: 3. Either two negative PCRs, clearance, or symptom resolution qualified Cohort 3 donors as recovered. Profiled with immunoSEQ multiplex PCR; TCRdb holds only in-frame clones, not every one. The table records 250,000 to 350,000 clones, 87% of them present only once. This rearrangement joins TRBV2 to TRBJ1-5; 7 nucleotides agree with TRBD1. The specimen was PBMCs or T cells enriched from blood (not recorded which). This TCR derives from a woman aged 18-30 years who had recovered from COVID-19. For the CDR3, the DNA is TGTGCCAGCAAGGGACAGCTCAATCAGCCCCAGCATTTT. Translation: CASKGQLNQPQHF.